A single TCR beta chain is shown here with its context. The sample originates from a study of shared clonotypes between healthy human individuals. The table came from immunoSEQ multiplex PCR; TCRdb's copy has only in-frame clones and leaves some out. The table lists more than 200,000 clones, 50% to 75% of them singletons, with 8.5% to 14% in the top ten. The sequence was collected from a man between 25 and 39 years old in good health. Sequencing input: memory CD4+ T cells sorted from blood. Subset here: CD45RA-negative fraction.

Written as DNA, the CDR3 is TGCGCCAGCAGCCCGACTAGCGGGACATCTTACAATGAGCAGTTCTTC. This gives the protein CASSPTSGTSYNEQFF. V usage is TRBV10-2 and J usage is TRBJ2-1, with TRBD2 matching over 11 bases. V trimming: 6 bases; J trimming: 4 bases; junction bases outside the gene matches: 8. The CDR3 sequence is 16 residues long. Germline values: CDR1 WSHSY, CDR2 SAAADI.